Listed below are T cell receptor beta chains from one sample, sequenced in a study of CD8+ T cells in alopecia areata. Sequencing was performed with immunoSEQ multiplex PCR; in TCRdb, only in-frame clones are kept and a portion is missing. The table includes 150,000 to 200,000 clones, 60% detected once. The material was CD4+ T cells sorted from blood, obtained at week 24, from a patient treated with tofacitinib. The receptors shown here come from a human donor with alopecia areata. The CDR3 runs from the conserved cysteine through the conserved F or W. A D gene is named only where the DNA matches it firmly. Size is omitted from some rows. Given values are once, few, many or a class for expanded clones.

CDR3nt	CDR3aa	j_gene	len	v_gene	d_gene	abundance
TGTGCCAGCAGCTTGCTTGGGGGGCAACAAGAGACCCAGTACTTC	CASSLLGGQQETQYF	TRBJ2-5	15	TRBV7-2	.	few
TGTGCCAGCAGTGCGGACAGGGTTCGAGGCAATCAGCCCCAGCATTTT	CASSADRVRGNQPQHF	TRBJ1-5	16	TRBV6-1	TRBD1	.
TGTGCCAGCAGTTCAACAGGGGGACAGCCCCAGCATTTT	CASSSTGGQPQHF	TRBJ1-5	13	TRBV27	TRBD1	.
TGCGCCAGCAGCTATGGCGCAGGAGGCGGCTACACCTTC	CASSYGAGGGYTF	TRBJ1-2	13	TRBV4-1	.	.
TGCGCCAGCAGCTACTCCGGGCAGGGAGTAGGGACTGAAGCTTTCTTT	CASSYSGQGVGTEAFF	TRBJ1-1	16	TRBV5-1	.	.
TGCGCTTCTCGAGGCACAGATACGCAGTATTTT	CASRGTDTQYF	TRBJ2-3	11	TRBV5-1	.	.
TGTGCCAGCACCACAGGGTTCAATCAGCCCCAGCATTTT	CASTTGFNQPQHF	TRBJ1-5	13	TRBV2	.	once
TGTGCCAGCAGCGAGTCGAGTAGGGCTGAAGCTTTCTTT	CASSESSRAEAFF	TRBJ1-1	13	TRBV9	.	.
TGCGCCAGCAGCTTTAGAACAGTTCAAGAGACCCAGTACTTC	CASSFRTVQETQYF	TRBJ2-5	14	TRBV5-1	.	few
TGTGCCAGCAGCGACTACAATGAGCAGTTCTTC	CASSDYNEQFF	TRBJ2-1	11	TRBV7-3	.	once
TGTGCCAGCAGTTACTCGAAAGGCAGTGAAGCTTTCTTT	CASSYSKGSEAFF	TRBJ1-1	13	TRBV6-6	.	.
TGTGCCAGCAGCCCCCCTTCGGCGAGCTCCTACAATGAGCAGTTCTTC	CASSPPSASSYNEQFF	TRBJ2-1	16	TRBV7-3	.	.
TGTGCCTGCGGCAGGTTGAACACTGAAGCTTTCTTT	CACGRLNTEAFF	TRBJ1-1	12	TRBV30	.	.
TGCGCCAGCTTCGAAGGACCTGCCTCCTACGAGCAGTACTTC	CASFEGPASYEQYF	TRBJ2-7	14	TRBV5-1	.	.
TGCAGCGTTGCCAACACCGGGGGACTAGCAGCAGATACGCAGTATTTT	CSVANTGGLAADTQYF	TRBJ2-3	16	TRBV29-1	TRBD2	.
TGTGCCAGCAGTGACCAAGCTGGCACAGATACGCAGTATTTT	CASSDQAGTDTQYF	TRBJ2-3	14	TRBV6-4	.	many
TGTGCCAGCAGCTCTCGGAGGGCAGACCTCACAGATACGCAGTATTTT	CASSSRRADLTDTQYF	TRBJ2-3	16	TRBV7-2	.	many
TGTGCCAGCGGTACTCGTAGCAATCAGCCCCAGCATTTT	CASGTRSNQPQHF	TRBJ1-5	13	TRBV27	.	.
TGTGCCAGCAGCTTGGGCGGATCTAACTATGGCTACACCTTC	CASSLGGSNYGYTF	TRBJ1-2	14	TRBV5-6	.	.
TGCAGCGTTGAAAGGAGGTTACAGTTCGATGAGCAGTTCTTC	CSVERRLQFDEQFF	TRBJ2-1	14	TRBV29-1	.	few
TGTGCCAGTAGTAGCACTAGCGGGGCGTACAATGAGCAGTTCTTC	CASSSTSGAYNEQFF	TRBJ2-1	15	TRBV19	TRBD2	.
TGTGCCAGCAGCTCCGCCCAAAGTTGGGAGACCCAGTACTTC	CASSSAQSWETQYF	TRBJ2-5	14	TRBV7-2	.	few
TGCAGCGTTGATGCGGTAGCGGGGGAAACGCAGTATTTT	CSVDAVAGETQYF	TRBJ2-3	13	TRBV29-1	TRBD2	.
TGCAGCACGGGGGAAGATACGCAGTATTTT	CSTGEDTQYF	TRBJ2-3	10	TRBV29-1	.	few
TGCAGCGTTGGTTTAATGAATGCGAGGACTGAAGCTTTCTTT	CSVGLMNARTEAFF	TRBJ1-1	14	TRBV29-1	.	few
TGTGCCAGCAGCTCTAGGGACACCTTCTACGAGCAGTACTTC	CASSSRDTFYEQYF	TRBJ2-7	14	TRBV5-6	.	few
TGCGCCAGCAGCTCGGCAGGAGCTTCTAACTATGGCTACACCTTC	CASSSAGASNYGYTF	TRBJ1-2	15	TRBV5-1	.	.
TGTGCCTGGAGCGCTTACAGGGACGGCTACACCTTC	CAWSAYRDGYTF	TRBJ1-2	12	TRBV30	.	few
TGTGCCAGTAGTTCCTCAGACAGGAACACTGAAGCTTTCTTT	CASSSSDRNTEAFF	TRBJ1-1	14	TRBV19	.	.
TGTGCCTGGAAACTCGGGGGCGACGAAAAACTGTTTTTT	CAWKLGGDEKLFF	TRBJ1-4	13	TRBV30	.	.
TGTGCCAGCGGGGGGCTGGGGAATCAGCCCCAGCATTTT	CASGGLGNQPQHF	TRBJ1-5	13	TRBV6-5	.	.
TGTGCCAGCAGCTTAGACCGGACGTTAGGAGGACTGTTTTTT	CASSLDRTLGGLFF	TRBJ1-4	14	TRBV5-6	.	.
TGTGCCAGCAGTGCTCCTTATAGCAATCAGCCCCAGCATTTT	CASSAPYSNQPQHF	TRBJ1-5	14	TRBV25-1	.	.
TGCAGCGTAAAGGACGGAAAAAACATTCAGTACTTC	CSVKDGKNIQYF	TRBJ2-4	12	TRBV29-1	.	few
TGTGCCAGCAGTTTAGAAGGGTTCGGTGAAAAACTGTTTTTT	CASSLEGFGEKLFF	TRBJ1-4	14	TRBV27	.	once
TGTGCCTGGAGTGGGAGGCAAGAGACCCAGTACTTC	CAWSGRQETQYF	TRBJ2-5	12	TRBV30	.	.
TGTGCCTGGACCGGACAGGGGGTTTATGGCTACACCTTC	CAWTGQGVYGYTF	TRBJ1-2	13	TRBV30	TRBD1	.
TGTGCCAGGAAGGGAACTAGCTGTCAGCCCCAGCATTTT	CARKGTSCQPQHF	TRBJ1-5	13	TRBV9	.	few
TGTGCCACCAGCAGGACTGACAGGGGCTCCGGGGAGCTGTTTTTT	CATSRTDRGSGELFF	TRBJ2-2	15	TRBV15	TRBD1	few
TGCGCCAGCAGCCAAGTGGACATGGGCTTGGGGACCGGGGAGCTGTTTTTT	CASSQVDMGLGTGELFF	TRBJ2-2	17	TRBV4-1	.	.
TGCAGCGTTGTCTTCCAAATGAACACTGAAGCTTTCTTT	CSVVFQMNTEAFF	TRBJ1-1	13	TRBV29-1	.	.
TGTGCCAGCAGCTTGCGATGGGATAATGAAAAACTGTTTTTT	CASSLRWDNEKLFF	TRBJ1-4	14	TRBV7-8	.	.
TGTGCCAGCAGTTACACCGGGACGTCTGGCTACACCTTC	CASSYTGTSGYTF	TRBJ1-2	13	TRBV6-5	.	.
TGTGCCTGGAGGAAGCCACCCCGAGAAGCTTTCTTT	CAWRKPPREAFF	TRBJ1-1	12	TRBV30	.	.
TGTGCCAGCGCGAGTACCGGGACAACCATAGAGCAGTACTTC	CASASTGTTIEQYF	TRBJ2-7	14	TRBV2	.	.
TGTGCCAGCAGCTTGCATCAAGTGAACACTGAAGCTTTCTTT	CASSLHQVNTEAFF	TRBJ1-1	14	TRBV7-6	.	.
TGCAGCGTTGATGGTAGGAGCCATGGCTACACCTTC	CSVDGRSHGYTF	TRBJ1-2	12	TRBV29-1	.	.
TGTGCCAGCAGTTACTCGCAGGGGGCGGGTGAAGCTTTCTTT	CASSYSQGAGEAFF	TRBJ1-1	14	TRBV6-6	TRBD1	.
TGCAGCGTTGCTGTGTCAGGCTCCGCAGATACGCAGTATTTT	CSVAVSGSADTQYF	TRBJ2-3	14	TRBV29-1	.	.
TGTGCCAGCAGCCATACCCTACAGGGGGCCCACTACAATGAGCAGTTCTTC	CASSHTLQGAHYNEQFF	TRBJ2-1	17	TRBV5-6	TRBD1	.
TGTGCCAGCACGATTGAGAAGAACACTGAAGCTTTCTTT	CASTIEKNTEAFF	TRBJ1-1	13	TRBV2	.	.
TGTGCCAGTAGTGGACCGGTGGGGAACACTGAAGCTTTCTTT	CASSGPVGNTEAFF	TRBJ1-1	14	TRBV19	.	few
TGTGCCAGCAGCGACAGGGGGACATGGGGTGAAAAACTGTTTTTT	CASSDRGTWGEKLFF	TRBJ1-4	15	TRBV7-2	TRBD1	few
TGTGCCAGCAGCTTAACGCCTGATGGGGGTACGCAGTATTTT	CASSLTPDGGTQYF	TRBJ2-3	14	TRBV7-9	.	.
TGCGCCAGCAGCCTCCTAGCGGGGGCTTCCTACAATGAGCAGTTCTTC	CASSLLAGASYNEQFF	TRBJ2-1	16	TRBV5-1	TRBD2	few
TGTGCCAGCAGCCCCCAGGAAGTGGATAATTACGAGCAGTACTTC	CASSPQEVDNYEQYF	TRBJ2-7	15	TRBV28	.	few
TGTGCCAGCAGTGAGGCGGGACAGGTGAATTCACCCCTCCACTTT	CASSEAGQVNSPLHF	TRBJ1-6	15	TRBV2	TRBD1	.
TGCAGCGTCCGGGACAGGGGGCCCTATGGCTACACCTTC	CSVRDRGPYGYTF	TRBJ1-2	13	TRBV29-1	TRBD1	once
TGTGCCAGCAGCTTGGGGGATTATACGCAGTATTTT	CASSLGDYTQYF	TRBJ2-3	12	TRBV5-6	.	few
TGTGCCAGCTCCCGTGTGCGGTCTAGCACAGATACGCAGTATTTT	CASSRVRSSTDTQYF	TRBJ2-3	15	TRBV18	.	.